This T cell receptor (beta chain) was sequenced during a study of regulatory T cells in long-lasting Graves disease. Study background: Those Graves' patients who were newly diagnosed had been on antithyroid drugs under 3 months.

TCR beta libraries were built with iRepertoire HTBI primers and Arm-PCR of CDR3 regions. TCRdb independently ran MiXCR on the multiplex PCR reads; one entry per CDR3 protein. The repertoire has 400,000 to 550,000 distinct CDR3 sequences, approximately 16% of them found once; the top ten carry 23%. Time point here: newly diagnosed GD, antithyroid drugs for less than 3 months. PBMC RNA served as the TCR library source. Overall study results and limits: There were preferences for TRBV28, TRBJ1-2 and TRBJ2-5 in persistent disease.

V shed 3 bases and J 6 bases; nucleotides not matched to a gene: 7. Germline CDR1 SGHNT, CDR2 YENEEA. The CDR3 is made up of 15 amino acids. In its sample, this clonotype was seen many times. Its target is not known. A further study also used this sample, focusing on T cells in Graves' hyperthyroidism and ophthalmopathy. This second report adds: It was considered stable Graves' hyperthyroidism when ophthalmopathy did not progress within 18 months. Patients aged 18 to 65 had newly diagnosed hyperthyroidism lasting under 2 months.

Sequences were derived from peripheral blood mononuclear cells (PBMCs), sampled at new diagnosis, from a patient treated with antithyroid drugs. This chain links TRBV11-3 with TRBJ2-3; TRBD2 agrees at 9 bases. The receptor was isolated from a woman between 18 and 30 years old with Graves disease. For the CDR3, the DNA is TGTGCCAGCAGCTTGACTAGCGGAGATGGGGATACGCAGTATTTT. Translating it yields CASSLTSGDGDTQYF.